These 24 T cell receptor beta chains were all obtained from the same sample, sequenced in a study of cytomegalovirus exposure and HLA in healthy donors (dated by TCRdb to the late 2010s). The library came from the immunoSEQ multiplex PCR assay. For the multiplex PCR, a mixture combining 60 forward primers for TCR Vbeta segments and 13 reverse primers for TCR Jbeta segments was used. In its TCRdb copy, this immuneACCESS table keeps in-frame sequences only and misses some clones. Where compared with another copy, unresolved V genes explain less than half of these, and the others have no known cause. Across this sample there are about 110,000 clones, with roughly 70% seen only once. About a tenth of the sample goes to the ten largest clones. The specimen sequenced was PBMCs. The receptor set was obtained from a man aged 35 to 55 in good health and CMV-seropositive.

This clone was recorded only once. V is TRBV11-1 and J is TRBJ1-2, with 8 positions matching TRBD1. The CDR3 runs 13 residues. Germline V gene sequence: CDR1 SGHAT, CDR2 FQDESV (reference sequence). The trim removed 5 bases at V and 4 bases at J, leaving 3 bases unmatched. The CDR3 reads CASSITGGYGYTF. CDR3 sequence (DNA): TGTGCCAGCAGCATCACAGGGGGCTATGGCTACACCTTC.

The chain uses TRBV6-6 and TRBJ2-7; 11 nucleotides match TRBD1. Losses at the gene ends were 5 bases for V and 6 bases for J; bases not matched to a gene: 12. Looked up from germline, CDR1 is MNHNY and CDR2 is SVGAGI (reference sequence). There are 16 residues in the CDR3. Here the CDR3 DNA reads TGTGCCAGCAGTGCGGGACAGGGGGTGCACATTGCCGAGCAGTACGTC. Protein sequence: CASSAGQGVHIAEQYV.

The chain has TRBV11-2 and TRBJ2-5; D gene ambiguous. From germline, CDR1 is SGHAT and CDR2 FQNNGV. This CDR3 region has 11 residues. V was pared by 2 bases and J by 5 bases, with 3 bases between. CDR3 in amino acids: CASSLRETQYF. DNA of the CDR3: TGTGCCAGCAGCTTACGTGAGACCCAGTACTTC.

The chain recombines TRBV4-1 with TRBJ1-1, with D tentatively TRBD1 (6 bases). Germline CDR1 and CDR2: MGHRA and YSYEKL. The CDR3 runs to 15 residues. V shed 4 bases and J shed 0 bases, with 12 bases lying between them. The CDR3 loop reads CASSRLQGMNTEAFF. CDR3 in DNA: TGCGCCAGCAGCCGCCTACAGGGCATGAACACTGAAGCTTTCTTT.

CDR3 coding DNA: TGTGCCAGCAGCGGTAGACTAGCGGATAACACCGGGGAGCTGTTTTTT. This translates into CASSGRLADNTGELFF. The rearrangement joins TRBV9 to TRBJ2-2; 9 nucleotides line up with TRBD2. Trimming cost V 3 bases and J 2 bases; bases outside gene matches: 5. This CDR3 is 16 amino acids long. Germline V lookup: CDR1 SGDLS, CDR2 YYNGEE.

The V call is TRBV11-2, the J call TRBJ2-7, with TRBD2 matching over 13 bases. Germline-derived CDR1 and CDR2 are SGHAT and FQNNGV. The CDR3 is 18 amino acids. V was pared by 4 bases and J by 4 bases, with 13 bases of the junction left unmatched. CDR3 sequence: CASSSRLAGGLVGYEQYF. The CDR3 coding sequence is TGTGCCAGCAGCTCCAGACTAGCGGGAGGTTTAGTCGGATACGAGCAGTACTTC.

V is TRBV10-1 and J is TRBJ2-4; 7 nucleotides line up with TRBD1. J was trimmed by 6 bases and V by 2 bases; bases with no gene match: 4. The CDR3 runs to 14 residues. Germline V gene lookup returns CDR1 WNHNN and CDR2 SYGVQD (reference sequence). CDR3 bases: TGCGCCAGCAGTGAGGAGGGGGCGGTAAACATTCAGTACTTC. Translating gives CASSEEGAVNIQYF.

The table lists this clone with a few counts. V and J are TRBV30 and TRBJ1-4; D might be TRBD1 (5 bases). Trimming cost V 0 bases and J 4 bases, with 12 bases left between them. This CDR3 region has 15 residues. Germline V gene lookup returns CDR1 GTSNPN and CDR2 SVGIG (reference sequence). The CDR3 sequence is CAWSVSPDSNEKLFF. DNA of the CDR3: TGTGCCTGGAGTGTTTCCCCCGACAGTAATGAAAAACTGTTTTTT.

The genes are TRBV27 and TRBJ2-1; D ambiguous. Germline loops: CDR1 MNHEY, CDR2 SMNVEV (reference sequence). Trimming shortened V by 5 bases and J by 0 bases, and 11 bases separated the two germline ends. The length of the CDR3 is 15 residues. The CDR3 region has the DNA TGTGCCAGCAGTCCCTTGGCTGTCTCCTACAATGAGCAGTTCTTC. Its translation is CASSPLAVSYNEQFF.

V is TRBV19 and J is TRBJ1-5, with D hard to call. In germline, CDR1 is LNHDA, CDR2 SQIVND (reference sequence). V gave up 5 bases and J gave up 0 bases, with 14 bases separating them. CDR3 length: 16 amino acids. The CDR3 DNA sequence: TGTGCCAGTAGTTCTCACGGGATTTATAGCAATCAGCCCCAGCATTTT. Its protein is CASSSHGIYSNQPQHF.

This clone was seen only a few times. CDR3 sequence reads: CASSLVQGNTEAFF. CDR3 nucleotides: TGTGCCAGCAGCCTAGTCCAGGGGAACACTGAAGCTTTCTTT. This chain uses TRBV7-9 with TRBJ1-1, with D maybe TRBD1 (5 bases). The V end lost 5 bases, the J end lost 1 base, and 11 bases lay between the germline ends. The length of the CDR3 is 14 residues. From germline, CDR1 is SEHNR and CDR2 FQNEAQ (reference sequence).

Only one count was recorded for this clone. The chain uses TRBV7-7 and TRBJ2-2; 7 nucleotides align to TRBD1. Looked up from germline, CDR1 is SSHAT and CDR2 is FNYEAQ (reference sequence). This CDR3 has 16 amino acids. V dropped 7 bases and J dropped 7; count of bases not matched to a gene: 15. Here the CDR3 reads CASTDSPGQAFGELFF. The CDR3 DNA is TGTGCCAGCACCGATTCGCCCGGACAGGCGTTCGGGGAGCTGTTTTTT. Together with reference TRBV7-7 and TRBJ2-2, the CDR3 gives the full variable domain: GAGVSQSPRYKVTKRGQDVTLRCDPISSHATLYWYQQALGQGPEFLTYFNYEAQPDKSGLPSDRFSAERPEGSISTLTIQRTEQRDSAMYRCASTDSPGQAFGELFFGEGSRLTVL.

This clone occurred a few times. The chain has TRBV2 and TRBJ2-5; 7 nucleotides agree with TRBD1. Losses at the gene ends were 0 bases for V and 7 bases for J; bases not matched to a gene: 8. Looked up from germline, CDR1 is SNHLY and CDR2 is FYNNEI. There are 15 residues in the CDR3. This CDR3 reads CASSEAPRGLWTQYF. For the CDR3, the DNA is TGTGCCAGCAGTGAAGCTCCTAGGGGGCTTTGGACCCAGTACTTC.

The CDR3 nucleotides are TGTGCCAGCAGTTCCCCAAAACTAGCGATTGTGCCAGATACGCAGTATTTT. It yields the protein CASSSPKLAIVPDTQYF. V gene TRBV28 combines with J gene TRBJ2-3; 7 nucleotides line up with TRBD2. Germline loops: CDR1 MDHEN, CDR2 SYDVKM. The CDR3 contains 17 residues. With 4 bases clipped from V and 4 bases from J, the junction kept 14 bases outside the gene matches.

This clone was counted once. The chain uses TRBV7-2 and TRBJ1-2, with 10 nucleotides matching TRBD1. This CDR3 contains 15 residues. CDR1 is SGHTA, CDR2 FQGNSA, per germline. V lost 4 bases, J lost 5 bases, and 7 bases stayed unmatched. The DNA of the CDR3 is TGTGCCAGCAGCTGGGGACAGGGGCAGGGGTATGGCTACACCTTC. Residues: CASSWGQGQGYGYTF.

V usage is TRBV7-9 and J usage is TRBJ1-5; D is undetermined. CDR1 SEHNR and CDR2 FQNEAQ come from the germline V gene (reference sequence). The CDR3 contains 14 residues. Trimming stripped 1 base from V and 0 bases from J, with 4 bases between. CDR3 nucleotide sequence: TGTGCCAGCAGCTTAGTAGATAGCAATCAGCCCCAGCATTTT. It is translated as CASSLVDSNQPQHF.

This chain joins TRBV7-6 and TRBJ2-2; 10 nucleotides line up with TRBD1. The junction had 10 bases not matched to a gene; V was cut back by 5 bases and J by 4 bases. CDR1 is SGHVS, CDR2 FNYEAQ, per germline. This CDR3 has 17 amino acids. CDR3 sequence reads: CASSPLGTGETTGELFF. For the CDR3, the DNA is TGTGCCAGCAGCCCCTTGGGGACAGGGGAGACCACCGGGGAGCTGTTTTTT.

The chain carries TRBV13 and TRBJ2-5; a weak D match, TRBD2 (5 bases). The V and J ends lost 4 bases and 5 bases respectively, with 17 bases between them. This CDR3 is 15 amino acids long. CDR1 is PRHDT and CDR2 is FYEKMQ in the germline V gene (reference sequence). This CDR3 is CASSSRSGLRETQYF. The CDR3 nucleotides are TGTGCCAGCAGCTCTCGCTCCGGACTCAGGGAGACCCAGTACTTC.

The J gene is TRBJ1-2, the V gene TRBV4-3, with 7 bases that match TRBD1. Germline CDR1 is LGHNA and CDR2 is YSLEER. With 0 bases clipped from V and 4 bases from J, the junction kept 2 bases outside the gene matches. This CDR3 is built from 14 residues. CDR3 amino acids: CASSQERTGYGYTF. In nucleotides, the CDR3 is TGCGCCAGCAGCCAAGAGCGGACAGGCTATGGCTACACCTTC.

The CDR3 loop reads CASSYQTGVYGYTF. CDR3 DNA sequence: TGTGCCAGCAGTTATCAGACAGGGGTCTATGGCTACACCTTC. The chain links TRBV6-6 to TRBJ1-2; 8 bases are shared with TRBD1. V was clipped by 3 bases and J by 4 bases; unmatched bases: 4. Germline loops: CDR1 MNHNY, CDR2 SVGAGI (reference sequence). The CDR3 is 14 residues long.

V is TRBV29-1 and J is TRBJ2-6; D is ambiguous. The V end lost 7 bases, the J end lost 0 bases, and 4 bases lay between the germline ends. The V gene's germline CDR1 is SQVTM and CDR2 ANQGSEA. This CDR3 has 12 amino acids. The CDR3 loop is CSGLSGANVLTF. The CDR3 coding sequence is TGCAGCGGACTCTCTGGGGCCAACGTCCTGACTTTC.

V gene TRBV5-1 combines with J gene TRBJ2-7, with TRBD1 identical over 8 bases. CDR3 size: 14 residues. Germline lookup yields CDR1 SGHRS and CDR2 YFSETQ. J lost 6 bases, V lost 4 bases, and 9 bases had no gene match. This CDR3 reads CASSQGTGGGEQYV. The CDR3 coding sequence is TGCGCCAGCAGCCAAGGGACAGGCGGAGGCGAGCAGTACGTC.

This clone appeared a single time. The chain carries TRBV27 and TRBJ2-7, with TRBD1 matching 9 bases. V lost 1 base and J lost 3; bases outside the gene matches: 4. Per the germline V gene, CDR1 is MNHEY and CDR2 is SMNVEV (reference sequence). The CDR3 runs 15 residues. The CDR3 DNA sequence: TGTGCCAGCAGTTTATTAGGGACAGGGTTCTACGAGCAGTACTTC. Translated, it gives CASSLLGTGFYEQYF.

This sequence joins TRBV30 and TRBJ2-7; TRBD1 is a possible D gene (5 bases). Germline CDR1 GTSNPN, CDR2 SVGIG (reference sequence). V was pared by 1 base and J by 2 bases, with 9 bases between. This CDR3 region has 13 residues. As DNA, the CDR3 is TGTGCCTGGAGTGCAGGGTCCGCCTACGAGCAGTACTTC. Translation gives CAWSAGSAYEQYF.